This TCR beta chain was found in a study of cytomegalovirus exposure and HLA in healthy donors. This CDR3 comprises 16 residues. The J segment lost 1 base and the V segment lost 4 bases, leaving 4 bases of the junction unmatched. CDR1 and CDR2 (germline): SEHNR, FQNEAQ (reference sequence). The PCR was carried out with 60 Vbeta primers and 13 Jbeta primers. Assay: immunoSEQ multiplex PCR; the TCRdb copy retains only in-frame clones and omits some. The table records around 140,000 clones, approximately 64% of them present only once. J is TRBJ2-2 and V is TRBV7-9; 9 nucleotides match TRBD1. This TCR was recovered from a woman aged 40 to 50 in good health and CMV-seronegative. The sequencing input was PBMCs. CDR3 sequence: CASSSPTGGNTGELFF. The CDR3 region has the DNA TGTGCCAGCAGCTCACCGACAGGGGGGAACACCGGGGAGCTGTTTTTT.